The rows below give T cell receptor beta chains drawn from one sample of a study of CD8+ T cells in alopecia areata. Data came from immunoSEQ multiplex PCR; TCRdb stores just in-frame clones and leaves some out. The table includes 100,000 to 150,000 clones, around two fifths detected once. The sequencing input was CD4+ T cells sorted from blood. The receptors originated from a human donor with alopecia areata. CDR3s include the opening cysteine and the closing phenylalanine or tryptophan. The D gene is left open where the match is weak. Where a row states a size, it is once, few, many or the class of an expanded clone; other rows omit it.

size	J	D	V	CDR3	DNA
few	TRBJ1-1	TRBD1	TRBV7-2	CASRQTGGDRGTEAFF	TGTGCCAGCAGACAAACCGGAGGGGACAGGGGCACTGAAGCTTTCTTT
-	TRBJ2-5	-	TRBV7-2	CASSSPARSETQYF	TGTGCCAGCAGCTCCCCAGCCAGGAGCGAGACCCAGTACTTC
-	TRBJ2-7	TRBD2	TRBV7-2	CASSPAGGSPSYEQYF	TGTGCCAGCAGCCCGGCCGGCGGGAGCCCATCCTACGAGCAGTACTTC
-	TRBJ2-7	-	TRBV29-1	CSVEADRRPYEQYF	TGCAGCGTTGAAGCCGACAGGCGACCCTACGAGCAGTACTTC
-	TRBJ1-4	-	TRBV27	CASSLGGSLGEKLFF	TGTGCCAGCAGTTTAGGGGGGAGCCTAGGTGAAAAACTGTTTTTT
once	TRBJ1-5	-	TRBV27	CASSLGPYSNQPQHF	TGTGCCAGCAGTTTGGGGCCGTATAGCAATCAGCCCCAGCATTTT
few	TRBJ1-4	TRBD1	TRBV29-1	CSVENRGSGKLFF	TGCAGCGTTGAAAACAGGGGGTCGGGAAAACTGTTTTTT
-	TRBJ2-1	-	TRBV5-1	CASSLPSLVSSVNEQFF	TGCGCCAGCAGCTTGCCCAGCTTAGTCTCTAGTGTGAATGAGCAGTTCTTC
-	TRBJ2-5	-	TRBV29-1	CSAHRGGNRETQYF	TGCAGCGCTCATAGGGGGGGCAATAGAGAGACCCAGTACTTC
-	TRBJ2-7	-	TRBV5-1	CASSSGIPYEQYF	TGCGCCAGCAGCTCCGGGATTCCCTACGAGCAGTACTTC
few	TRBJ2-7	TRBD1	TRBV28	CASRGQIYEQYF	TGTGCCAGCAGGGGACAGATCTACGAGCAGTACTTC
-	TRBJ2-2	-	TRBV5-1	CASSLQANTGELFF	TGCGCCAGCAGCTTGCAGGCGAACACCGGGGAGCTGTTTTTT
-	TRBJ2-5	-	TRBV11-2	CASRGGIQYF	TGTGCCAGCAGAGGGGGGATCCAGTACTTC
few	TRBJ1-2	TRBD1	TRBV7-2	CASSFDREYGYTF	TGTGCCAGCAGCTTCGACAGGGAATATGGCTACACCTTC
-	TRBJ2-2	TRBD2	TRBV5-1	CASSSGLAGGSVTGELFF	TGCGCCAGCAGTTCGGGACTAGCGGGAGGGAGCGTCACCGGGGAGCTGTTTTTT
few	TRBJ2-1	TRBD2	TRBV27	CASRGLTSGYNEQFF	TGTGCCAGCAGGGGCTTGACTAGCGGCTACAATGAGCAGTTCTTC
few	TRBJ2-1	-	TRBV6-6	CASSPNNEQFF	TGTGCCAGCAGTCCCAACAATGAGCAGTTCTTC
few	TRBJ2-7	TRBD2	TRBV29-1	CSGGLAGGEQYF	TGCAGCGGAGGACTAGCGGGAGGCGAGCAGTACTTC
-	TRBJ2-3	TRBD2	TRBV28	CASSLGTSGRETDTQYF	TGTGCCAGCAGTCTAGGGACTAGCGGGAGAGAAACAGATACGCAGTATTTT
-	TRBJ1-2	-	TRBV7-2	CASSLSTGGLNTF	TGTGCCAGCAGCTTAAGTACCGGGGGGCTGAACACCTTC
-	TRBJ2-7	TRBD2	TRBV5-1	CASSAGTSGPYEQYF	TGCGCCAGCAGCGCGGGGACTAGCGGACCCTACGAGCAGTACTTC
few	TRBJ2-3	-	TRBV5-1	CASSSTGRQPRGTQYF	TGCGCCAGCAGCTCGACAGGGAGGCAGCCCCGTGGTACGCAGTATTTT
-	TRBJ2-1	-	TRBV29-1	CSVEDPGWNNEQFF	TGCAGCGTTGAAGATCCCGGTTGGAACAATGAGCAGTTCTTC
-	TRBJ1-2	-	TRBV29-1	CSVGPSGVGFGYTF	TGCAGCGTGGGACCGTCAGGGGTCGGGTTTGGCTACACCTTC
-	TRBJ2-5	TRBD2	TRBV7-9	CASSFGLVKETQYF	TGTGCCAGCAGCTTCGGACTAGTCAAAGAGACCCAGTACTTC